This TCR beta chain was captured by sequencing in a study of T cells in Graves' hyperthyroidism and ophthalmopathy. V lost 6 bases and J lost 2, with 17 bases in between. The length of the CDR3 is 15 residues. This clonotype was picked up many times. What it recognizes is unknown. Amplified regions were TCR beta CDR3 sequences from RNA transcripts. Researchers ran a first-round RT-PCR on the TCR CDR3 using the HTBI primer set. TCRdb ran MiXCR on the multiplex PCR reads and lists one entry per CDR3 protein. The data show over 650,000 distinct CDR3 sequences, approximately 16% seen once. Diagnosis rested on symptoms, serum thyroxine and TRAb, thyroid ultrasound, and orbital computed tomography. General study findings and limits: Most thyroid-expanded clonotypes above 0.001 were also found in blood.

Sequenced input: blood. The clonotype was recovered from a man aged 18 to 35 with Graves' hyperthyroidism. This chain links TRBV12-3 or TRBV12-4 with TRBJ2-7; a weak D match, TRBD1 (6 bases). The CDR3 DNA is TGTGCCAGCAGGGCGCAATTGGGGGCTGCCTACGAGCAGTACTTC. This translates into CASRAQLGAAYEQYF.